This T cell receptor beta chain was sequenced in a study of glioma-infiltrating T cells after dendritic cell vaccination. The CDR3 runs to 17 residues. The germline CDR1 and CDR2 sequences are SEHNR and FQNEAQ (reference sequence). The V gene lost 1 base and the J gene lost 4 bases, with 19 bases spanning the gap. The PCR used 60 V beta and 13 J beta primers. The data were produced by immunoSEQ multiplex PCR, yet TCRdb's version contains in-frame clones alone and is incomplete. The sample records 80,000 to 100,000 clones, approximately 81% being singletons. The chain is built from TRBV7-9 and TRBJ1-2; D not certain. Sequencing used blood, obtained before dendritic cell vaccination. The sequence came from a human donor with glioblastoma. CDR3 DNA: TGTGCCAGCAGCTTAGAAGGCGACTGGAGCGCTAGCTATGGCTACACCTTC. Its protein product is CASSLEGDWSASYGYTF.